The 28 T cell receptor beta chains listed next were all sequenced from one sample in a study of T-cell memory formation after mild COVID-19. TCRdb ran MiXCR on the 5' RACE reads and lists one entry per CDR3 protein. The profile shows 250,000 or so distinct CDR3 sequences, 18% of them singletons. The sample taken for sequencing was PBMCs or a T cell subset sorted from them (not recorded which). Receptor source: a man aged 18 to 30 who had mild COVID-19 (a few samples of this study predate the infection). Cell type and time point are not known.

The chain employs TRBV4-1 and TRBJ1-6; D call uncertain. Germline V gene lookup returns CDR1 MGHRA and CDR2 YSYEKL. The V end lost 4 bases, the J end lost 12 bases, and 22 bases lay between the germline ends. This CDR3 is 16 amino acids long. CDR3 DNA: TGCGCCAGCAGCCCGACACCCACACTCGAGGGTGTACCCCTCCACTTT. It is translated as CASSPTPTLEGVPLHF.

This clonotype has only a few counts. The chain recombines TRBV6-5 with TRBJ2-3; D may be TRBD1 or TRBD2 (6 bases each). This CDR3 is built from 16 residues. Looked up from germline, CDR1 is MNHEY and CDR2 is SVGAGI. V gave up 7 bases and J gave up 2 bases, with 19 bases separating them. This CDR3 is CASTRLSGAPTDTQYF. The CDR3 DNA is TGTGCCAGCACTCGACTATCGGGGGCCCCCACAGATACGCAGTATTTT.

This rearrangement joins TRBV4-1 to TRBJ1-4; maybe TRBD1 (5 bases). The CDR3 is made up of 15 amino acids. In germline, CDR1 is MGHRA, CDR2 YSYEKL. Deletions cut 2 bases from V and 3 bases from J, with 10 bases between. CDR3 sequence: CASSQPGTSNEKLFF. CDR3 nucleotide sequence: TGCGCCAGCAGCCAACCCGGGACCTCTAATGAAAAACTGTTTTTT.

This chain connects TRBV29-1 to TRBJ1-2; TRBD1 is a possible D gene (6 bases). The germline V gene encodes CDR1 SQVTM and CDR2 ANQGSEA. V was clipped by 4 bases and J by 8 bases, with 14 bases between them. The CDR3 is made up of 12 amino acids. The CDR3 DNA follows: TGCAGCGTTGTTGACAGGAAGGAAGGCTACACCTTC. This sequence encodes CSVVDRKEGYTF.

V and J are TRBV7-9 and TRBJ1-1; tentatively, D is TRBD1 (5 bases). The V end was cut by 1 base, the J end by 8 bases, with 11 bases between. The germline gives CDR1 SEHNR, CDR2 FQNEAQ (reference sequence). There are 13 residues in the CDR3. The CDR3 nucleotides read TGTGCCAGCAGCTTAGTAGGGGCTGAGGAAGCTTTCTTT. It specifies CASSLVGAEEAFF.

The V call is TRBV6-5, the J call TRBJ2-2, with 11 bases aligning to TRBD2. The CDR3 runs to 17 residues. From germline, CDR1 is MNHEY and CDR2 SVGAGI. J was trimmed by 0 bases and V by 4 bases; bases with no gene match: 4. The CDR3 protein is CASSSPTSGANTGELFF. The CDR3 coding sequence is TGTGCCAGCAGTTCTCCGACTAGCGGGGCGAACACCGGGGAGCTGTTTTTT.

This clonotype was counted a few times. V gene TRBV10-2 combines with J gene TRBJ1-2; D call uncertain. V lost 6 bases, J lost 3 bases, and 8 bases lay in between. Germline values: CDR1 WSHSY, CDR2 SAAADI. There are 12 residues in the CDR3. CDR3 sequence reads: CASRRDDYGYTF. CDR3 nucleotides: TGCGCCAGCAGGCGGGATGACTATGGCTACACCTTC.

The V and J genes are TRBV4-3 and TRBJ1-2; 10 bases align to TRBD1. This CDR3 spans 15 amino acids. The germline V gene has CDR1 LGHNA and CDR2 YSLEER. The trim removed 1 base at V and 8 bases at J, leaving 7 bases unmatched. The CDR3 spells CASSQGRDRGRGYTF. The DNA of the CDR3 is TGCGCCAGCAGCCAAGGCCGAGACAGGGGGCGAGGCTACACCTTC.

The V gene is TRBV9, the J gene TRBJ2-2, with TRBD1 matching over 8 bases. The germline V gene encodes CDR1 SGDLS and CDR2 YYNGEE. V trimming: 3 bases; J trimming: 6 bases; junction bases outside the gene matches: 7. The CDR3 runs to 15 residues. CDR3 protein: CASSGGQAPPGELFF. In DNA, the CDR3 is TGTGCCAGCAGCGGGGGACAGGCCCCCCCCGGGGAGCTGTTTTTT. Full variable domain (rest looked up from reference TRBV9 and TRBJ2-2): DSGVTQTPKHLITATGQRVTLRCSPRSGDLSVYWYQQSLDQGLQFLIQYYNGEERAKGNILERFSAQQFPDLHSELNLSSLELGDSALYFCASSGGQAPPGELFFGEGSRLTVL.

This clonotype was observed a few times. The chain joins TRBV12-3 or TRBV12-4 to TRBJ2-1; 9 bases align to TRBD1. The V segment lost 2 bases and the J segment 9 bases; nucleotides outside the gene matches: 8. The CDR3 length is 15 residues. The CDR3 region is CASSLTGGGWGEQFF. For the CDR3, the DNA is TGTGCCAGCAGTTTAACAGGGGGCGGATGGGGTGAGCAGTTCTTC.

This clonotype was seen ten or more times. This sequence joins TRBV9 and TRBJ1-1; D gene unclear. Germline values: CDR1 SGDLS, CDR2 YYNGEE. Trimming pared 0 bases from V and 0 bases from J, leaving 9 bases between. The CDR3 totals 15 residues. CDR3 DNA: TGTGCCAGCAGCGTAGAAGGAGAACTGAACACTGAAGCTTTCTTT. Translating it yields CASSVEGELNTEAFF.

The rearrangement uses TRBV20-1 and TRBJ2-1; 12 bases map to TRBD2. This CDR3 has 13 amino acids. Losses at the gene ends were 3 bases for V and 10 bases for J; bases not matched to a gene: 4. In germline, CDR1 is DFQATT, CDR2 SNEGSKA (reference sequence). For the CDR3, the DNA is TGCAGTGCTAGGACTAGCGGGGGACCCGAGCAGTTCTTC. Translated: CSARTSGGPEQFF.

The V gene is TRBV7-2, the J gene TRBJ1-5, with D unresolved. Trimming stripped 6 bases from V and 6 bases from J, with 12 bases between. The CDR3 sequence is 13 residues long. Germline CDR1 and CDR2: SGHTA and FQGNSA. CDR3 coding DNA: TGTGCCAGCAGGAGGGATCAGAGTCAGCCCCAGCATTTT. Protein product: CASRRDQSQPQHF.

This clonotype has just a few counts. The CDR3 loop reads CASSFGSGELFF. CDR3 in DNA: TGTGCCAGCAGCTTCGGGTCCGGGGAGCTGTTTTTT. V is TRBV7-3 and J is TRBJ2-2; D gene uncertain. Looked up from germline, CDR1 is SGHTA and CDR2 is FQGTGA. Trimming cost V 3 bases and J 6 bases, with 5 bases left between them. This CDR3 is built from 12 residues.

This clonotype was seen a handful of times. The rearrangement joins TRBV6-6 to TRBJ1-5, with D unresolved. CDR3 length: 16 residues. Germline V CDR1 and CDR2: MNHNY, SVGAGI (reference sequence). Between the trimmed V and J ends, which lost 6 bases and 4 bases, there was a span of 19 bases. The CDR3, as DNA: TGTGCCAGCAGAACGATAAGAGCGGACGGAAATCAGCCCCAGCATTTT. Translation: CASRTIRADGNQPQHF.

The chain uses TRBV7-9 and TRBJ2-2; D could derive from TRBD1 or TRBD2 (6 bases each). V dropped 3 bases and J dropped 3 bases, with 11 bases sitting between them. The CDR3 totals 15 residues. Germline values: CDR1 SEHNR, CDR2 FQNEAQ (reference sequence). As DNA, the CDR3 is TGTGCCAGCAGCTTGAGGGGGGTTTACACCGGGGAGCTGTTTTTT. This translates into CASSLRGVYTGELFF.

J is TRBJ2-5 and V is TRBV15; D uncertain. Germline assignment: CDR1 LNHNV and CDR2 YYDKDF (reference sequence). V was trimmed by 0 bases and J by 2 bases, leaving 7 bases between them. CDR3 length: 14 residues. The CDR3 coding sequence is TGTGCCACCAGCAGAGATACCAGACAAGAGACCCAGTACTTC. Its translation is CATSRDTRQETQYF.

The sample holds a few counts of this clonotype. V usage is TRBV6-2 or TRBV6-3 and J usage is TRBJ1-1; possible D gene TRBD1, 5 bases. CDR1 is MNHEY and CDR2 is SVGEGT in the germline V gene. Trimming stripped 5 bases from V and 2 bases from J, with 12 bases between. CDR3 length: 14 residues. CDR3: CASSPGGINTEAFF. In DNA, the CDR3 is TGTGCCAGCAGTCCCGGGGGGATCAACACTGAAGCTTTCTTT.

The chain links TRBV10-3 to TRBJ2-2, with D tentatively TRBD1 or TRBD2 (5 bases each). The V and J ends lost 10 bases and 2 bases respectively, with 11 bases between them. In germline, CDR1 is ENHRY, CDR2 SYGVKD. This CDR3 spans 13 amino acids. The CDR3 region is CAKGDPNTGELFF. The CDR3 region has the DNA TGTGCCAAAGGGGACCCTAACACCGGGGAGCTGTTTTTT.

In this sample, this clonotype turned up a few times. The chain carries TRBV7-9 and TRBJ2-1, with 7 bases that match TRBD2. After removal of 3 bases from V and 5 bases from J, the junction contained 10 bases not matched to a gene. The V gene's germline CDR1 is SEHNR and CDR2 FQNEAQ (reference sequence). The CDR3 sequence is 16 residues long. The CDR3 bases are TGTGCCAGCAGCTTCCTTTCCGGGACTACAGACAATGAGCAGTTCTTC. It encodes CASSFLSGTTDNEQFF. The variable domain in full, with the rest retrieved from reference TRBV7-9 and TRBJ2-1, is DTGVSQNPRHKITKRGQNVTFRCDPISEHNRLYWYRQTLGQGPEFLTYFQNEAQLEKSRLLSDRFSAERPKGSFSTLEIQRTEQGDSAMYLCASSFLSGTTDNEQFFGPGTRLTVL.

The chain recombines TRBV7-2 with TRBJ2-1, with a possible D match to TRBD2 (6 bases). The length of the CDR3 is 15 residues. Germline V gene data show CDR1 as SGHTA and CDR2 as FQGNSA. Trimming left V 3 bases short and J 10 bases short, with 19 bases between. The CDR3 sequence: CASSFRAGPWGEQFF. For the CDR3, the DNA is TGTGCCAGCAGCTTTAGGGCGGGGCCCTGGGGCGAGCAGTTCTTC.

In nucleotides, the CDR3 is TGCGCCAGCAGCTTGGAGGGTTCCGGGGATCAGCCCCAGCATTTT. Translation gives CASSLEGSGDQPQHF. The chain uses TRBV5-1 and TRBJ1-5; D gene uncertain. The CDR3 consists of 15 residues. Trimming removed 0 bases from V and 5 bases from J, with 12 bases in between. Germline lookup yields CDR1 SGHRS and CDR2 YFSETQ.

Comments on this clonotype: The junction departs from germline at one end; a sequencing error may be responsible. V usage is TRBV7-7 and J usage is TRBJ2-1; 7 bases line up with TRBD2. CDR3 length: 17 residues. CDR1 is SSHAT and CDR2 is FNYEAQ in the germline V gene (reference sequence). CDR3 in amino acids: CASSLAGPAGPLNEQFF. The CDR3 DNA sequence: TGTGCTAGCAGCTTAGCTGGCCCAGCGGGGCCTCTCAATGAGCAGTTCTTC.

The sample holds a few counts of this clonotype. The chain carries TRBV30 and TRBJ1-4; the D is unclear. Trimming took off 5 bases at V and 3 bases at J, with 22 bases between the two ends. CDR1 is GTSNPN, CDR2 SVGIG, per germline (reference sequence). The CDR3 runs 17 residues. CDR3 in amino acids: CAWDPRGRGSANEKLFF. DNA of the CDR3: TGTGCCTGGGACCCCAGAGGTAGAGGATCAGCTAATGAAAAACTGTTTTTT.

This sequence joins TRBV11-2 and TRBJ2-5, with D possibly TRBD1 on 6 matching bases. Germline CDR1 and CDR2: SGHAT and FQNNGV. The V end was cut by 3 bases, the J end by 4 bases, with 9 bases between. CDR3 length equals 13 residues. The CDR3 loop reads CASSFGGLETQYF. Here the CDR3 DNA reads TGTGCCAGCAGCTTTGGGGGCCTAGAGACCCAGTACTTC.

Only a few counts were recorded for this clonotype. This chain joins TRBV7-3 and TRBJ1-1, with D possibly matching TRBD1 (6 bases). V was cut by 7 bases and J by 4 bases, with 13 bases left in between. Per germline, CDR1 SGHTA and CDR2 FQGTGA. The CDR3 spans 13 residues. CDR3 sequence (DNA): TGTGCCAGCAATAAGGGGGGCGGCACTGAAGCTTTCTTT. It codes for CASNKGGGTEAFF.

This clonotype was counted a few times. The chain couples TRBV7-2 to TRBJ2-7; TRBD1 matches 7 bases. The CDR3 is 15 residues long. Germline CDR1 SGHTA, CDR2 FQGNSA. The ends lost 1 base at V and 3 bases at J; junction bases unmatched: 6. CDR3 nucleotides: TGTGCCAGCAGCTTAGGGGTGACAGGGATCTACGAGCAGTACGTC. This encodes CASSLGVTGIYEQYV.

For this clonotype: A read error may account for a junction end that differs from germline. The rearrangement links TRBV28 to TRBJ2-5; D is unresolved. The germline V gene encodes CDR1 MDHEN and CDR2 SYDVKM. The CDR3 is 10 residues long. The CDR3 loop is CASRGTTVDF. The CDR3 nucleotides read TGTGCCAGCCGCGGAACAACGGTCGACTTC.